The 30 T cell receptor beta chains listed next were all sequenced from one sample in a study of blood T cell repertoires in COVID-19. This table comes from immunoSEQ multiplex PCR, and its TCRdb copy is limited to in-frame clones, with some not included. The sample contains 300,000 or so clones, 87% of which appear only once. The specimen sequenced was peripheral blood. The receptors were gathered from a man aged 50-59 years with active or convalescent COVID-19.

The chain recombines TRBV28 with TRBJ1-1; D may be TRBD1 (6 bases). CDR1 is MDHEN and CDR2 is SYDVKM in the germline V gene. CDR3 length: 14 residues. V was clipped by 4 bases and J by 1 base, with 10 bases between them. The CDR3 DNA is TGTGCCAGCAGTTCCGGGACAAAGAACACTGAAGCTTTCTTT. This codes for CASSSGTKNTEAFF. The complete variable domain, with remaining parts taken from reference TRBV28 and TRBJ1-1, reads DVKVTQSSRYLVKRTGEKVFLECVQDMDHENMFWYRQDPGLGLRLIYFSYDVKMKEKGDIPEGYSVSREKKERFSLILESASTNQTSMYLCASSSGTKNTEAFFGQGTRLTVV.

V and J are TRBV24-1 and TRBJ2-3, with 7 bases aligning to TRBD1. From germline, CDR1 is KGHDR and CDR2 SFDVKD. This CDR3 spans 15 amino acids. V gave up 0 bases and J gave up 9 bases; unmatched junction bases: 8. Written as DNA, the CDR3 is TGTGCCACCAGTGATTTGACCGGGACAGCGTGGACGCAGTATTTT. Amino acids: CATSDLTGTAWTQYF.

This chain connects TRBV3-1 (or the pseudogene TRBV3-2) to TRBJ2-5, with D possibly matching TRBD2 (5 bases). V dropped 2 bases and J dropped 3 bases, with 13 bases sitting between them. Germline CDR1 reads LGHDT; CDR2 reads YNNKEL (reference sequence). The CDR3 loop spans 15 amino acids. The CDR3 DNA is TGTGCCAGCAGCCAAAGTACCATGCGGGAAGAGACCCAGTACTTC. It translates to CASSQSTMREETQYF.

The chain employs TRBV10-2 and TRBJ2-6; weak D call: TRBD1 (5 bases). Germline-derived CDR1 and CDR2 are WSHSY and SAAADI. The CDR3 totals 15 residues. V shed 3 bases and J shed 0 bases, with 6 bases lying between them. CDR3 amino acids: CASSDGHSGANVLTF. The CDR3, as DNA: TGCGCCAGCAGTGATGGACACTCTGGGGCCAACGTCCTGACTTTC.

The chain is built from TRBV5-4 and TRBJ2-3; D gene unclear. Per the germline V gene, CDR1 is SGHNT and CDR2 is YYREEE (reference sequence). The CDR3 runs 15 residues. Trimming left V 1 base short and J 2 bases short, with 11 bases between. CDR3 nucleotides: TGTGCCAGCAGCTTGAAACTATCAACCACAGATACGCAGTATTTT. Its protein product is CASSLKLSTTDTQYF.

The V call is TRBV28, the J call TRBJ1-1; no clear D gene. Germline assignment: CDR1 MDHEN and CDR2 SYDVKM. The CDR3 loop spans 14 amino acids. V lost 2 bases and J 7 bases, leaving 14 bases between the germline ends. CDR3 in DNA: TGTGCCAGCAGTTTAGGCTTGGGAGGTTTTGAAGCTTTCTTT. This gives the protein CASSLGLGGFEAFF.

The table lists this clone with a few counts. This rearrangement joins TRBV11-2 to TRBJ1-2; D may be TRBD1 (6 bases). Trimming pared 3 bases from V and 4 bases from J, leaving 18 bases between. CDR1 SGHAT and CDR2 FQNNGV come from the germline V gene. The CDR3 length is 16 residues. This CDR3 reads CASSLGADNAIYGYTF. The CDR3 DNA reads TGTGCCAGCAGCTTGGGGGCGGACAACGCTATCTATGGCTACACCTTC.

This chain links TRBV6-5 with TRBJ1-2, with D perhaps matching TRBD1 (6 bases). CDR3 size: 13 residues. Trimming pared 6 bases from V and 3 bases from J, leaving 11 bases between. Germline CDR1 MNHEY, CDR2 SVGAGI. Written as DNA, the CDR3 is TGTGCCAGCAGCCAACAGGGTTACTATGGCTACACCTTC. It specifies CASSQQGYYGYTF.

The genes are TRBV30 and TRBJ2-2, with 7 bases lining up with TRBD2. Germline V gives CDR1 GTSNPN, CDR2 SVGIG (reference sequence). This CDR3 is 14 amino acids long. The V segment lost 3 bases and the J segment 1 base; nucleotides outside the gene matches: 2. DNA of the CDR3: TGTGCCTGGAGATGGGGGGGGAACACCGGGGAGCTGTTTTTT. Its protein is CAWRWGGNTGELFF.

The chain employs TRBV6-2 or TRBV6-3 and TRBJ2-7, with TRBD1 as a possible D gene (6 bases). Germline CDR1 reads MNHEY; CDR2 reads SVGEGT. This CDR3 spans 13 amino acids. Trimming left V 6 bases short and J 2 bases short, with 11 bases between. This CDR3 reads CASSGDKTYEQYF. The CDR3 region has the DNA TGTGCCAGCAGCGGGGACAAAACCTACGAGCAGTACTTC.

This chain uses TRBV7-8 with TRBJ1-5; unclear D gene. V gave up 0 bases and J gave up 0 bases, with 6 bases separating them. From germline, CDR1 is SGHVS and CDR2 FQNEAQ. The CDR3 totals 15 residues. The CDR3 is CASSLALYSNQPQHF. The CDR3 DNA reads as TGTGCCAGCAGCTTAGCTTTGTATAGCAATCAGCCCCAGCATTTT.

A few counts support this clone. The chain recombines TRBV27 with TRBJ2-2; no definite D call. CDR1 and CDR2 (germline): MNHEY, SMNVEV (reference sequence). The length of the CDR3 is 16 residues. V was shortened by 0 bases and J by 1 base, with 9 bases between the two germline ends. The CDR3 DNA follows: TGTGCCAGCAGTTTATCGGTAGTGAGGAACACCGGGGAGCTGTTTTTT. It specifies CASSLSVVRNTGELFF.

The chain joins TRBV5-1 to TRBJ1-4; D is unresolved. CDR3 length equals 14 residues. V dropped 0 bases and J dropped 3 bases, with 6 bases sitting between them. Germline CDR1 reads SGHRS; CDR2 reads YFSETQ. The DNA for the CDR3 is TGCGCCAGCAGCTTGGTCCCGTCTAATGAAAAACTGTTTTTT. This codes for CASSLVPSNEKLFF.

This CDR3 is CASSGGTGFDGYTF. Written as DNA, the CDR3 is TGTGCCAGCTCAGGCGGGACAGGGTTCGATGGCTACACCTTC. The J gene is TRBJ1-2, the V gene TRBV18; 9 bases match TRBD1. The CDR3 is 14 amino acids. The germline V gene has CDR1 KGHSH and CDR2 LQKENI. The ends lost 5 bases at V and 6 bases at J; junction bases unmatched: 7.

The chain couples TRBV28 to TRBJ1-6; D uncertain. The CDR3 totals 14 residues. Germline V gives CDR1 MDHEN, CDR2 SYDVKM. Trimming took off 1 base at V and 7 bases at J, with 8 bases between the two ends. CDR3 sequence reads: CASSLSPGNSPLHF. CDR3 nucleotide sequence: TGTGCCAGCAGTTTATCCCCCGGGAATTCACCCCTCCACTTT. Full variable domain (missing parts from reference TRBV28 and TRBJ1-6): DVKVTQSSRYLVKRTGEKVFLECVQDMDHENMFWYRQDPGLGLRLIYFSYDVKMKEKGDIPEGYSVSREKKERFSLILESASTNQTSMYLCASSLSPGNSPLHFGNGTRLTVT.

The table lists this clone with a few counts. The chain employs TRBV13 and TRBJ2-4, with D possibly being TRBD2 (6 bases). The CDR3 covers 16 residues. V was shortened by 5 bases and J by 1 base, with 15 bases between the two germline ends. In germline, CDR1 is PRHDT, CDR2 FYEKMQ (reference sequence). CDR3 nucleotide sequence: TGTGCCAGCAGCCCCCCTAGAGGGAGGGCCAAAAACATTCAGTACTTC. Its translation: CASSPPRGRAKNIQYF. The full variable domain, with the rest looked up from reference TRBV13 and TRBJ2-4, is AAGVIQSPRHLIKEKRETATLKCYPIPRHDTVYWYQQGPGQDPQFLISFYEKMQSDKGSIPDRFSAQQFSDYHSELNMSSLELGDSALYFCASSPPRGRAKNIQYFGAGTRLSVL.

The genes are TRBV30 and TRBJ2-1; D unclear. The germline V gene encodes CDR1 GTSNPN and CDR2 SVGIG (reference sequence). The CDR3 contains 14 residues. V lost 7 bases to trimming and J lost 0 bases, with 13 bases between them. This CDR3 reads CAYQELDSYNEQFF. The CDR3 DNA follows: TGTGCCTACCAAGAGCTAGACTCCTACAATGAGCAGTTCTTC.

The chain has TRBV4-2 and TRBJ2-1, with D perhaps TRBD2 (6 bases). This CDR3 region has 16 residues. Per the germline V gene, CDR1 is LGHNA and CDR2 is YNFKEQ. Trimming cost V 2 bases and J 2 bases, with 13 bases left between them. CDR3 DNA sequence: TGTGCCAGCAGCCAAATACTAGCTCCGGCCTACAATGAGCAGTTCTTC. Its translation: CASSQILAPAYNEQFF.

The chain couples TRBV19 to TRBJ1-3; D is possibly TRBD1 (5 bases). Germline loops: CDR1 LNHDA, CDR2 SQIVND (reference sequence). The CDR3 covers 14 residues. V was shortened by 6 bases and J by 2 bases, with 11 bases between the two germline ends. DNA of the CDR3: TGTGCCAGTAGCGTACAGGACGCTGGAAACACCATATATTTT. It codes for CASSVQDAGNTIYF.

V is TRBV28 and J is TRBJ1-1; 11 bases fit TRBD1. Germline trimming cut 2 bases from V and 1 base from J; bases unmatched to any gene: 12. This CDR3 spans 19 amino acids. The germline V gene has CDR1 MDHEN and CDR2 SYDVKM. The CDR3, as DNA: TGTGCCAGCAGTTTAACTCGCCCGAGGACAGGGGGCTGGAACACTGAAGCTTTCTTT. Its protein product is CASSLTRPRTGGWNTEAFF.

This sequence joins TRBV15 and TRBJ2-3, with D tentatively TRBD2 (6 bases). The ends were cut back, 2 bases at V and 2 bases at J, with 14 bases in the middle. This CDR3 spans 16 amino acids. Germline V gene sequence: CDR1 LNHNV, CDR2 YYDKDF (reference sequence). In DNA form, the CDR3 reads TGTGCCACCAGCAGATCACCGGGACTCGTCACAGATACGCAGTATTTT. The encoded protein is CATSRSPGLVTDTQYF.

The V call is TRBV2, the J call TRBJ2-3; 12 bases are a match to TRBD2. Germline CDR1 is SNHLY and CDR2 is FYNNEI. The V and J ends lost 0 bases and 1 base, in that order; junction bases with no gene match: 2. This CDR3 comprises 17 residues. CDR3 amino acids: CASSEARTSGGTDTQYF. In nucleotides, the CDR3 is TGTGCCAGCAGTGAAGCGCGGACTAGCGGGGGCACAGATACGCAGTATTTT.

This chain uses TRBV5-1 with TRBJ2-2, with 7 bases aligning to TRBD2. Germline V gene data show CDR1 as SGHRS and CDR2 as YFSETQ. The CDR3 contains 15 residues. Trimming cost V 3 bases and J 3 bases; bases outside gene matches: 5. CDR3 protein: CASSSRGGDTGELFF. CDR3 DNA: TGCGCCAGCAGCTCGAGGGGAGGGGACACCGGGGAGCTGTTTTTT.

This clone was seen only once. This chain joins TRBV7-2 and TRBJ2-1, with 7 nucleotides matching TRBD1. The V gene's germline CDR1 is SGHTA and CDR2 FQGNSA. With 2 bases clipped from V and 2 bases from J, the junction kept 0 bases outside the gene matches. The CDR3 has 14 amino acids. CDR3 loop: CASSLQGAYNEQFF. The CDR3 DNA sequence: TGTGCCAGCAGCTTACAGGGGGCCTACAATGAGCAGTTCTTC.

The J gene is TRBJ2-4, the V gene TRBV2; maybe TRBD2 (6 bases). CDR3 size: 12 residues. Germline V gene data show CDR1 as SNHLY and CDR2 as FYNNEI. Deletions cut 1 base from V and 9 bases from J, with 7 bases between. The chain's CDR3 is CASSEGSGIQYF. The CDR3 DNA is TGTGCCAGCAGTGAAGGTAGCGGCATTCAGTACTTC.

The gene calls are TRBV11-2 and TRBJ2-3; 10 bases line up with TRBD2. This CDR3 contains 17 residues. Per the germline V gene, CDR1 is SGHAT and CDR2 is FQNNGV. V lost 3 bases to trimming and J lost 2 bases; unmatched junction nucleotides: 8. The CDR3 here is CASSFGLAGAYTDTQYF. CDR3 bases: TGTGCCAGCAGCTTTGGTCTAGCGGGGGCCTACACAGATACGCAGTATTTT.

The chain uses TRBV18 and TRBJ2-3; D gene ambiguous. The CDR3 consists of 12 residues. Trimming took 2 bases from V and 3 from J, leaving 3 bases between them. Germline CDR1 and CDR2: KGHSH and LQKENI. The CDR3 DNA sequence: TGTGCCAGCTCACCATCAACAGATACGCAGTATTTT. This sequence encodes CASSPSTDTQYF.

The chain links TRBV3-1 (or the pseudogene TRBV3-2) to TRBJ1-1; a possible D gene is TRBD1 (6 bases). Between the trimmed V and J ends, which lost 1 base and 10 bases, there was a span of 10 bases. Germline V gene sequence: CDR1 LGHDT, CDR2 YNNKEL (reference sequence). The CDR3 length is 12 residues. The CDR3 bases are TGTGCCAGCAGCCAAGGGGGGGGGCCAGCTTTCTTT. Its translation is CASSQGGGPAFF.

The chain uses TRBV19 and TRBJ2-4; 10 nucleotides line up with TRBD1. The length of the CDR3 is 15 residues. Losses at the gene ends were 5 bases for V and 8 bases for J; bases not matched to a gene: 9. The germline V gene encodes CDR1 LNHDA and CDR2 SQIVND (reference sequence). In nucleotides, the CDR3 is TGTGCCAGTAGTCCACAGACAGGGGGCACGGACATTCAGTACTTC. Translated: CASSPQTGGTDIQYF.

V usage is TRBV7-2 and J usage is TRBJ2-7; D possibly corresponds to TRBD1 (6 bases). V gave up 5 bases and J gave up 6 bases, with 14 bases separating them. The CDR3 loop spans 13 amino acids. Germline-derived CDR1 and CDR2 are SGHTA and FQGNSA. The CDR3 protein is CASSLYRAGEQYF. The CDR3 region has the DNA TGTGCCAGCAGCCTTTACAGGGCGGGCGAGCAGTACTTC.